The rows below give T cell receptor beta chains drawn from one sample of a study of T cells in Graves' hyperthyroidism and ophthalmopathy. TCRdb passed the multiplex PCR reads through MiXCR, listing each CDR3 protein once. Of more than 600,000 distinct CDR3 sequences in the sample, 16% were seen once. Sequencing was carried out using blood. Receptors were obtained from a man in his late teens or twenties with Graves' hyperthyroidism. The CDR3 runs from the conserved cysteine through the conserved F or W. The order of the fields is V gene, J gene, CDR3 protein.

V: TRBV12-5; J: TRBJ2-3; CDR3: CASVGSTDTQYF
V: TRBV20-1; J: TRBJ2-7; CDR3: CSAPRWGESDKIEQYF
V: TRBV19; J: TRBJ2-7; CDR3: CATQGVPVSYEQYF
V: TRBV14; J: TRBJ2-3; CDR3: CASSQGEGSGDTQYF
V: TRBV5-1; J: TRBJ2-5; CDR3: CASSLWDIYQETQYF
V: TRBV15; J: TRBJ2-7; CDR3: CATSTRDRGVGEQYF
V: TRBV28; J: TRBJ2-1; CDR3: CASSLMSGKSYNEQFF
V: TRBV20-1; J: TRBJ2-1; CDR3: CSARGTSRREKNNEQFF
V: TRBV28; J: TRBJ2-1; CDR3: CASSLRGSGNEQFF
V: TRBV24-1; J: TRBJ1-2; CDR3: CATSDAYFFGYTF
V: TRBV11-1; J: TRBJ2-1; CDR3: CASSLLSGSPHNEQFF